Listed here is a single T cell receptor (beta chain). Original methodology: Reference gene primer amplification gave nucleated cell count estimates. Sequencing was performed with immunoSEQ multiplex PCR; in TCRdb, only in-frame clones are kept and a portion is missing. That table is the source of V, J and clone size, and D and trimming were worked out from the DNA. The sample includes approximately 190,000 clones, roughly 84% of them seen just once. CDR3 size: 12 residues. From germline, CDR1 is MNHEY and CDR2 SMNVEV (reference sequence). V was pared by 3 bases and J by 7 bases, with 9 bases between. The data originate from a study of blood T cell repertoires in COVID-19. Study-wide background: Sources were T cells, B-cell-depleted T cells, or PBMCs; the material itself was cDNA or gDNA.

This TCR derives from a human donor in a cohort sampled during active COVID-19. V usage is TRBV27 and J usage is TRBJ1-1; D gene uncertain. Sequencing used peripheral blood. CDR3 amino acids: CASSFTDGEAFF. CDR3 sequence (DNA): TGTGCCAGCAGTTTTACAGACGGTGAAGCTTTCTTT.